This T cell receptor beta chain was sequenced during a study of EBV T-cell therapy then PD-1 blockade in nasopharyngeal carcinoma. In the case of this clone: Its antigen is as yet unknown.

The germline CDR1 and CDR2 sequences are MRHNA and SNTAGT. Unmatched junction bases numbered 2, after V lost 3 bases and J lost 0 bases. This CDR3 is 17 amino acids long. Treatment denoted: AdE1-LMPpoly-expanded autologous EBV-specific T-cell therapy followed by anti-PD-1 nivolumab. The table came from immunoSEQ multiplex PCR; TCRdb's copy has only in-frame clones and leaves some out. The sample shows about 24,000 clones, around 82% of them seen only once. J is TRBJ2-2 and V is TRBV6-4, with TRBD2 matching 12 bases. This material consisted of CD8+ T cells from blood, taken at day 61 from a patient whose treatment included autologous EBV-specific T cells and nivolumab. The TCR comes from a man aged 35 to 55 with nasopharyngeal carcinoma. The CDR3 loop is CASSETSGGANTGELFF. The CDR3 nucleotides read TGTGCCAGCAGTGAGACTAGCGGGGGTGCGAACACCGGGGAGCTGTTTTTT.